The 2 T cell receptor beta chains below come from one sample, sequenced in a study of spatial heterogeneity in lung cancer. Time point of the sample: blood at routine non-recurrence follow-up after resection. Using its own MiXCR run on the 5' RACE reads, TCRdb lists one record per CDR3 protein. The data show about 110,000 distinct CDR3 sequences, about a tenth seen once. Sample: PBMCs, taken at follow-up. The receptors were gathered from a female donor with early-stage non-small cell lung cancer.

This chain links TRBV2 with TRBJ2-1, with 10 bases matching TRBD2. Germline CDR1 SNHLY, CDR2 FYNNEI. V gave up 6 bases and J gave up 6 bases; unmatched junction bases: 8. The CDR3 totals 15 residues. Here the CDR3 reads CASRGLATTFNEQFF. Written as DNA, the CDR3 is TGTGCCAGCAGGGGACTAGCGACGACATTCAATGAGCAGTTCTTC.

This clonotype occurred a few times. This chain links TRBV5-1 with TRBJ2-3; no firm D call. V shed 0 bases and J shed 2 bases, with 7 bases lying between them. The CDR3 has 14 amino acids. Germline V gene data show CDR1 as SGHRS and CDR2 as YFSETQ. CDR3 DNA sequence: TGCGCCAGCAGCTTGGGGCATCTCACAGATACGCAGTATTTT. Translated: CASSLGHLTDTQYF.